These 20 T cell receptor beta chains were all obtained from the same sample, sequenced in a study of response to subunit inactivated influenza vaccine (dated by TCRdb to 2016 to 2019). The library was made by RT-PCR. The instrument given in TCRdb is Illumina HiSeq 2500. The raw public reads went through TCRdb reprocessing: fastp at Q25, MiXCR clone calling, in-frame beta chains kept. Under each unique CDR3 protein, matching rows form one entry showing the most common genes and DNA. In all, the sample holds around 570,000 distinct CDR3 sequences, and approximately 7.6% of those were seen once. 13% of the sample comes from the top ten. The specimen was PBMCs from blood, collected around 2 years after vaccination. These receptors were taken from a man between 50 and 75 years old who received an inactivated influenza vaccine. Donor details come from another sample of the same person, matched by shared clones.

This clonotype has only a few counts. The rearrangement links TRBV5-1 to TRBJ1-1; perhaps TRBD1 as D (5 bases). Trimming shortened V by 4 bases and J by 3 bases, and 10 bases separated the two germline ends. CDR3 length: 13 residues. The V gene's germline CDR1 is SGHRS and CDR2 YFSETQ. The DNA for the CDR3 is TGCGCCAGCAGCGGGGGGGGACACACTGAAGCTTTCTTT. Its protein product is CASSGGGHTEAFF.

V gene TRBV20-1 combines with J gene TRBJ2-1; 10 bases are a match to TRBD2. This CDR3 spans 13 amino acids. Per the germline V gene, CDR1 is DFQATT and CDR2 is SNEGSKA (reference sequence). V was clipped by 3 bases and J by 8 bases; unmatched bases: 4. CDR3 in amino acids: CSASLAGVYEQFF. The DNA for the CDR3 is TGCAGTGCTAGTCTAGCGGGAGTCTATGAGCAGTTCTTC.

This clonotype was found a few times. The chain carries TRBV3-1 and TRBJ1-6, with D unclear. V was pared by 1 base and J by 6 bases, with 13 bases between. The CDR3 has 16 amino acids. The germline V gene encodes CDR1 LGHDT and CDR2 YNNKEL (reference sequence). DNA for the CDR3: TGTGCCAGCAGCCAAGTAATTTGGCTGCTTAATTCACCCCTCCACTTT. It encodes CASSQVIWLLNSPLHF.

This clonotype was observed many times. The chain couples TRBV12-3 or TRBV12-4 to TRBJ2-1, with 13 bases that match TRBD2. The CDR3 is made up of 15 amino acids. After removal of 2 bases from V and 7 bases from J, the junction contained 2 bases not matched to a gene. CDR3 nucleotides: TGTGCCAGCAGTTTAAGACTAGCGGGGGGAAATGAGCAGTTCTTC. Amino acid sequence: CASSLRLAGGNEQFF.

This clonotype was seen many times. V usage is TRBV4-2 and J usage is TRBJ1-5; D not resolved. The V and J ends lost 0 bases and 3 bases respectively, with 6 bases between them. Germline CDR1 is LGHNA and CDR2 is YNFKEQ. This CDR3 spans 14 amino acids. CDR3 amino acids: CASSQDYANQPQHF. The CDR3 coding sequence is TGTGCCAGCAGCCAAGATTACGCCAATCAGCCCCAGCATTTT.

In its sample, this clonotype was seen a few times. The genes are TRBV28 and TRBJ2-5; no clear D. Germline V CDR1 and CDR2: MDHEN, SYDVKM. Trimming stripped 7 bases from V and 1 base from J, with 13 bases between. The CDR3 consists of 14 residues. CDR3 in amino acids: CASTPRLGQETQYF. The CDR3 nucleotides read TGTGCCAGCACCCCCAGGTTGGGCCAAGAGACCCAGTACTTC.

As for this clonotype: A much more abundant neighbour one base away suggests this may be a read error. The V and J genes are TRBV3-1 and TRBJ2-2; D may be TRBD1 (6 bases). Per the germline V gene, CDR1 is LGHDT and CDR2 is YNNKEL (reference sequence). The CDR3 runs to 17 residues. CDR3 in amino acids: CASSQDLYRVGTGKLFF. The CDR3 DNA reads TGTGCCAGCAGCCAAGATCTTTACAGGGTGGGCACCGGGAAGCTGTTTTTT.

The chain recombines TRBV11-2 with TRBJ2-7; D is undetermined. The V gene's germline CDR1 is SGHAT and CDR2 FQNNGV. Trimming left V 3 bases short and J 6 bases short, with 9 bases between. This CDR3 spans 12 amino acids. CDR3 loop: CASSFVGSEQYF. As DNA, the CDR3 is TGTGCCAGCAGCTTCGTTGGTAGCGAGCAGTACTTC.

This clonotype appeared many times. V gene TRBV14 combines with J gene TRBJ1-3, with D unclear. Trimming removed 4 bases at V and 3 bases at J, with 7 bases between. There are 13 residues in the CDR3. Germline V gives CDR1 SGHDN, CDR2 FVKESK. The CDR3 region has the DNA TGTGCCAGCAGCCGCGTCGATGGAAACACCATATATTTT. Protein sequence: CASSRVDGNTIYF. Complete variable domain (other parts from reference TRBV14 and TRBJ1-3): EAGVTQFPSHSVIEKGQTVTLRCDPISGHDNLYWYRRVMGKEIKFLLHFVKESKQDESGMPNNRFLAERTGGTYSTLKVQPAELEDSGVYFCASSRVDGNTIYFGEGSWLTVV.

The rearrangement links TRBV5-5 to TRBJ1-1; D is perhaps TRBD1 (6 bases). Between the trimmed V and J ends, which lost 2 bases and 10 bases, there was a span of 24 bases. The CDR3 is 16 amino acids. In germline, CDR1 is SGHKS, CDR2 YYEKEE (reference sequence). Here the CDR3 DNA reads TGTGCCAGCAGCTTACACCCGGATGCCAGGGGAGGAAGAGCTTTCTTT. It codes for CASSLHPDARGGRAFF. Looking up the rest from reference TRBV5-5 and TRBJ1-1 gives the full variable domain: DAGVTQSPTHLIKTRGQQVTLRCSPISGHKSVSWYQQVLGQGPQFIFQYYEKEERGRGNFPDRFSARQFPNYSSELNVNALLLGDSALYLCASSLHPDARGGRAFFGQGTRLTVV.

This clonotype was counted many times. The chain is built from TRBV10-3 and TRBJ2-3; D is possibly TRBD1 (5 bases). Germline V gene lookup returns CDR1 ENHRY and CDR2 SYGVKD. The CDR3 length is 16 residues. The V end was cut by 3 bases, the J end by 0 bases, with 13 bases between. The DNA for the CDR3 is TGTGCCATCAGTGATGTGGGAAAGGGGAGCACAGATACGCAGTATTTT. Translation gives CAISDVGKGSTDTQYF.

This clonotype was seen more than once but under ten times. This chain uses TRBV7-8 with TRBJ2-5, with D tentatively TRBD1 (6 bases). The CDR3 runs 14 residues. Germline lookup yields CDR1 SGHVS and CDR2 FQNEAQ. V dropped 5 bases and J dropped 5 bases, with 15 bases sitting between them. The DNA of the CDR3 is TGTGCCAGCAGCCTTGGACAGAGAGTGGAGACCCAGTACTTC. Residues: CASSLGQRVETQYF.

This clonotype was picked up many times. The genes are TRBV9 and TRBJ2-5; 7 bases line up with TRBD2. The CDR3 totals 14 residues. Germline V CDR1 and CDR2: SGDLS, YYNGEE. Trimming removed 0 bases from V and 3 bases from J; junction bases left unmatched: 2. The CDR3 DNA is TGTGCCAGCAGCGTAGGCGCGGGAGAAGAGACCCAGTACTTC. Its translation is CASSVGAGEETQYF.

The rearrangement uses TRBV4-2 and TRBJ2-7, with 8 nucleotides matching TRBD2. CDR3 length: 15 residues. Germline V gene lookup returns CDR1 LGHNA and CDR2 YNFKEQ. V dropped 2 bases and J dropped 4; count of bases not matched to a gene: 7. The CDR3 spells CASSQPGTRGYEQYF. CDR3 in DNA: TGTGCCAGCAGCCAACCCGGGACTAGAGGTTACGAGCAGTACTTC.

There are a few counts of this clonotype. The rearrangement uses TRBV2 and TRBJ1-5, with 7 bases that match TRBD1. The CDR3 has 15 amino acids. After removal of 6 bases from V and 6 bases from J, the junction contained 11 bases not matched to a gene. Germline V gives CDR1 SNHLY, CDR2 FYNNEI. CDR3 amino acids: CASSLLTGIGQPQHF. The CDR3 nucleotides are TGTGCCAGCAGCCTCCTGACAGGGATCGGTCAGCCCCAGCATTTT.

This clonotype was detected only a few times. This chain joins TRBV28 and TRBJ1-5; 7 positions agree with TRBD1. The V and J ends lost 3 bases and 0 bases, in that order; junction bases with no gene match: 5. The CDR3 covers 16 residues. Germline loops: CDR1 MDHEN, CDR2 SYDVKM. The CDR3 DNA reads TGTGCCAGCAGTTTGCGACAGGGCTCTAGCAATCAGCCCCAGCATTTT. This codes for CASSLRQGSSNQPQHF.

This clonotype has a handful of counts. The V gene is TRBV3-1, the J gene TRBJ1-5; the D gene is possibly TRBD1 (6 bases). V lost 0 bases to trimming and J lost 9 bases, with 15 bases between them. The CDR3 runs 15 residues. Germline loops: CDR1 LGHDT, CDR2 YNNKEL (reference sequence). CDR3 loop: CASSQDPTGPRPQHF. The CDR3 nucleotides read TGTGCCAGCAGCCAAGATCCGACAGGTCCCCGGCCCCAGCATTTT. Supplemented by reference TRBV3-1 and TRBJ1-5, the full variable domain reads DTAVSQTPKYLVTQMGNDKSIKCEQNLGHDTMYWYKQDSKKFLKIMFSYNNKELIINETVPNRFSPKSPDKAHLNLHINSLELGDSAVYFCASSQDPTGPRPQHFGDGTRLSIL.

This clonotype appeared many times. The chain joins TRBV6-5 to TRBJ2-1; D may be TRBD2 (6 bases). This CDR3 is built from 14 residues. The germline CDR1 and CDR2 sequences are MNHEY and SVGAGI. Trimming took 5 bases from V and 10 from J, leaving 18 bases between them. Here the CDR3 DNA reads TGTGCCAGCAGTCCTGGACTAACCTTGGGGGAGCAGTTCTTC. Protein: CASSPGLTLGEQFF.

In its sample, this clonotype was seen many times. The chain is built from TRBV20-1 and TRBJ2-7, with D possibly matching TRBD1 (7 bases). Germline lookup yields CDR1 DFQATT and CDR2 SNEGSKA (reference sequence). V was trimmed by 3 bases and J by 4 bases, leaving 25 bases between them. The CDR3 consists of 17 residues. The CDR3 reads CSASQGFETGRSYEQYF. CDR3 DNA sequence: TGCAGTGCTAGTCAGGGCTTTGAGACAGGGAGGAGTTACGAGCAGTACTTC.

There are a few counts of this clonotype. The chain couples TRBV29-1 to TRBJ1-2; no clear D gene. Germline-derived CDR1 and CDR2 are SQVTM and ANQGSEA. V was trimmed by 5 bases and J by 7 bases, leaving 14 bases between them. This CDR3 is built from 12 residues. CDR3 DNA sequence: TGCAGCGTTTCCCCAAGCGGTCGTGGCTACACCTTC. It encodes CSVSPSGRGYTF. The variable domain in full, with the rest retrieved from reference TRBV29-1 and TRBJ1-2, is SAVISQKPSRDICQRGTSLTIQCQVDSQVTMMFWYRQQPGQSLTLIATANQGSEATYESGFVIDKFPISRPNLTFSTLTVSNMSPEDSSIYLCSVSPSGRGYTFGSGTRLTVV.